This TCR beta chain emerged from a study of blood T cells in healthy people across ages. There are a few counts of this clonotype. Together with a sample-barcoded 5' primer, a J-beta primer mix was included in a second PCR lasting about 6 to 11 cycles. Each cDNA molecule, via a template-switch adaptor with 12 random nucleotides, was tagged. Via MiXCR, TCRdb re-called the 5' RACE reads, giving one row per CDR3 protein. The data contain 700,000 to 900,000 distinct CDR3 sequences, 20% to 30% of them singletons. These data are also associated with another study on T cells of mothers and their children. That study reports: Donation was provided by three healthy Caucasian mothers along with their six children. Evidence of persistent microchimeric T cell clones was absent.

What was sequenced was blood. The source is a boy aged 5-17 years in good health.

The CDR3 reads CASSPKQNYGYTF. CDR3 DNA: TGTGCCAGCAGCCCAAAACAGAACTATGGCTACACCTTC. The chain joins TRBV7-3 to TRBJ1-2; D is undetermined. CDR1 and CDR2 from the germline V gene are SGHTA and FQGTGA. The germline V and J ends were trimmed by 5 bases and 2 bases, with 9 bases remaining between them. The CDR3 spans 13 residues. The whole variable domain, filled in from reference TRBV7-3 and TRBJ1-2, reads GAGVSQTPSNKVTEKGKYVELRCDPISGHTALYWYRQSLGQGPEFLIYFQGTGAADDSGLPNDRFFAVRPEGSVSTLKIQRTERGDSAVYLCASSPKQNYGYTFGSGTRLTVV.